Following are 15 T cell receptor beta chains from one sample sequenced in a study of early T cells in non-severe SARS-CoV-2 infection. TCRdb reanalysed the 5' RACE reads using MiXCR and keeps one entry per CDR3 protein. In the table there are roughly 55,000 distinct CDR3 sequences, 11% of which are singletons. Input material: whole blood. The receptors shown here come from an adult who was a healthcare worker with PCR-confirmed SARS-CoV-2 infection or an uninfected control (not recorded which).

This clonotype was observed a handful of times. This rearrangement joins TRBV6-5 to TRBJ1-1; D is perhaps TRBD1 (5 bases). CDR3 length: 12 residues. Germline CDR1 and CDR2: MNHEY and SVGAGI. The germline V and J ends were trimmed by 8 bases and 4 bases, with 11 bases remaining between them. The CDR3 loop reads CASCAGRTEAFF. The CDR3 DNA reads as TGTGCCAGCTGTGCGGGACGCACTGAAGCTTTCTTT.

The sample holds a few counts of this clonotype. The V and J genes are TRBV6-6 and TRBJ2-1; no firm D call. Trimming stripped 11 bases from V and 7 bases from J, with 12 bases between. Per germline, CDR1 MNHNY and CDR2 SVGAGI (reference sequence). This CDR3 contains 11 residues. The chain's CDR3 is CASDSVNEQFF. Written as DNA, the CDR3 is TGTGCCTCGGATTCGGTAAATGAGCAGTTCTTC.

The chain combines TRBV6-2 or TRBV6-3 with TRBJ2-1; 13 nucleotides agree with TRBD2. The germline CDR1 and CDR2 sequences are MNHEY and SVGEGT. CDR3 length equals 15 residues. V shed 5 bases, J shed 10 bases, and the junction held 8 bases outside the gene matches. The CDR3 region has the DNA TGTGCCAGCAGTCCGGGACTAGCGGGGTCTTCCGAGCAGTTCTTC. It yields the protein CASSPGLAGSSEQFF.

The table lists this clonotype with a few counts. The chain is built from TRBV3-1 and TRBJ1-3, with D hard to call. Deletions cut 0 bases from V and 8 bases from J, with 2 bases between. CDR1 is LGHDT, CDR2 YNNKEL, per germline (reference sequence). The CDR3 consists of 11 residues. This CDR3 reads CASSQEYTIYF. CDR3 coding DNA: TGTGCCAGCAGCCAAGAATACACCATATATTTT.

This sequence joins TRBV5-6 and TRBJ2-7, with a tentative D call TRBD2 (5 bases). Germline CDR1 is SGHDT and CDR2 is YYEEEE. CDR3 length equals 13 residues. Trimming left V 0 bases short and J 2 bases short, with 6 bases between. In DNA, the CDR3 is TGTGCCAGCAGCTTGGCAGCGGCCTACGAGCAGTACTTC. Amino acid sequence: CASSLAAAYEQYF.

The CDR3 DNA follows: TGCGCCACCAGAGGACAGCCGTCTGCGGATGGCTACACCTTC. Translation gives CATRGQPSADGYTF. This chain joins TRBV10-2 and TRBJ1-2; D may be TRBD1 (6 bases). The CDR3 covers 14 residues. Trimming pared 10 bases from V and 6 bases from J, leaving 21 bases between. Germline lookup yields CDR1 WSHSY and CDR2 SAAADI.

This clonotype was observed a few times. The J gene is TRBJ2-3, the V gene TRBV4-2; no firm D call. The CDR3 length is 14 residues. V was clipped by 0 bases and J by 0 bases, with 4 bases between them. CDR1 and CDR2 from the germline V gene are LGHNA and YNFKEQ. The chain's CDR3 is CASSQEGSTDTQYF. The CDR3 DNA is TGTGCCAGCAGCCAAGAGGGCAGCACAGATACGCAGTATTTT.

This sequence joins TRBV20-1 and TRBJ1-6, with 10 bases that match TRBD1. V shed 4 bases, J shed 13 bases, and the junction held 7 bases outside the gene matches. This CDR3 is built from 13 residues. CDR1 and CDR2 (germline): DFQATT, SNEGSKA (reference sequence). The CDR3 sequence: CSANEDRGTPLHF. The CDR3 nucleotides read TGCAGTGCTAATGAGGACAGGGGGACTCCCCTCCACTTT.

Many counts were recorded for this clonotype. The genes are TRBV10-3 and TRBJ2-1; TRBD2 is a possible D gene (6 bases). CDR1 is ENHRY and CDR2 is SYGVKD in the germline V gene. This CDR3 is 15 amino acids long. Trimming cost V 0 bases and J 2 bases, with 8 bases left between them. For the CDR3, the DNA is TGTGCCATCAGTGAGTCCGGGGGACCCTACAATGAGCAGTTCTTC. Protein product: CAISESGGPYNEQFF.

A few counts support this clonotype. The rearrangement uses TRBV5-1 and TRBJ2-7; TRBD2 aligns across 11 bases. Germline values: CDR1 SGHRS, CDR2 YFSETQ. The ends lost 5 bases at V and 2 bases at J; junction bases unmatched: 0. This CDR3 contains 13 residues. In nucleotides, the CDR3 is TGCGCCAGCAGACTAGCGGGGGCCTACGAGCAGTACTTC. Protein product: CASRLAGAYEQYF.

A few counts support this clonotype. The gene calls are TRBV4-1 and TRBJ1-1; tentative D call: TRBD1 (5 bases). Germline CDR1 and CDR2: MGHRA and YSYEKL. The CDR3 runs to 13 residues. V gave up 3 bases and J gave up 7 bases, with 12 bases separating them. The chain's CDR3 is CASSQGTALEAFF. CDR3 DNA: TGCGCCAGCAGCCAGGGGACGGCGCTTGAAGCTTTCTTT.

The table lists this clonotype with a few counts. The rearrangement links TRBV9 to TRBJ1-1; no clear D. V was trimmed by 0 bases and J by 2 bases, leaving 8 bases between them. The CDR3 runs 14 residues. Germline lookup yields CDR1 SGDLS and CDR2 YYNGEE. CDR3 coding DNA: TGTGCCAGCAGCGTAGCCGCCCTCAACACTGAAGCTTTCTTT. Its translation is CASSVAALNTEAFF.

This clonotype was picked up a small number of times. This chain links TRBV20-1 with TRBJ2-2, with 8 bases matching TRBD2. The CDR3 consists of 14 residues. Germline-derived CDR1 and CDR2 are DFQATT and SNEGSKA (reference sequence). V shed 2 bases, J shed 6 bases, and the junction held 5 bases outside the gene matches. The CDR3 sequence: CSARSTSGPGELFF. In DNA form, the CDR3 reads TGCAGTGCTAGAAGTACTAGCGGTCCCGGGGAGCTGTTTTTT.

The V gene is TRBV9, the J gene TRBJ2-7; D perhaps matches TRBD2 (6 bases). From germline, CDR1 is SGDLS and CDR2 YYNGEE. The CDR3 spans 12 residues. V dropped 3 bases and J dropped 7 bases, with 11 bases sitting between them. The CDR3 reads CASSAGGEEQYF. In nucleotides, the CDR3 is TGTGCCAGCAGCGCAGGAGGGGAAGAGCAGTACTTC.

The chain joins TRBV3-1 to TRBJ2-7; a weak D match, TRBD2 (5 bases). The germline V gene encodes CDR1 LGHDT and CDR2 YNNKEL (reference sequence). Trimming pared 4 bases from V and 5 bases from J, leaving 12 bases between. The CDR3 totals 13 residues. For the CDR3, the DNA is TGTGCCAGCAGCCCCGACGGGGAGCACGAGCAGTACTTC. It is translated as CASSPDGEHEQYF.